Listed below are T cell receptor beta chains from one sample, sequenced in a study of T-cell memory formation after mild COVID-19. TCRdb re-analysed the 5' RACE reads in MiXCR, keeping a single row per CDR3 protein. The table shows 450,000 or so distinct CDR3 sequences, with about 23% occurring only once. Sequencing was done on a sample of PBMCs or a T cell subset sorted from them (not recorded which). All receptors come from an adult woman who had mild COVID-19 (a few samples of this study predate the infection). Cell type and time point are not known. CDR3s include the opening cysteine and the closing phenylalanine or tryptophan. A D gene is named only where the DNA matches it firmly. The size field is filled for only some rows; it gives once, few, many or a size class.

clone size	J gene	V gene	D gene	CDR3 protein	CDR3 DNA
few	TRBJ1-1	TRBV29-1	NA	CSVEGGTENTEAFF	TGCAGCGTTGAAGGAGGTACAGAGAACACTGAAGCTTTCTTT
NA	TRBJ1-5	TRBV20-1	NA	CSARVQGRGNQPQHF	TGCAGTGCTAGGGTACAGGGAAGGGGCAATCAGCCCCAGCATTTT
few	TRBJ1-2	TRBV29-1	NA	CSVDRQGDGYTF	TGCAGCGTTGATAGGCAGGGTGATGGCTACACCTTC
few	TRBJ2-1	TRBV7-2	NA	CASSPTRGDEQFF	TGTGCCAGCAGCCCAACAAGGGGGGATGAGCAGTTCTTC
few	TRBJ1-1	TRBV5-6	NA	CASSLILGSPNTEAFF	TGTGCCAGCAGCTTGATTCTAGGGTCGCCCAACACTGAAGCTTTCTTT
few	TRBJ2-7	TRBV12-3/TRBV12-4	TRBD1	CASSEGQATGSTEQYF	TGTGCCAGCAGTGAAGGGCAAGCGACAGGGTCCACCGAGCAGTACTTC
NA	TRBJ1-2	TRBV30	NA	CAWAAGTGVGTF	NA
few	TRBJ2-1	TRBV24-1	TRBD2	CATSEGGLAGGNEQFF	TGTGCCACCAGTGAAGGAGGACTAGCGGGAGGGAATGAGCAGTTCTTC
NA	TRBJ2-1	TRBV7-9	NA	CASSFVHRDHPEQFF	TGTGCCAGCAGCTTTGTACACCGGGACCACCCTGAGCAGTTCTTC
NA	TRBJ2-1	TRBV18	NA	CASSLGRNNEQFF	TGTGCCAGCTCACTCGGACGGAACAATGAGCAGTTCTTC
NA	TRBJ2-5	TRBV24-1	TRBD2	CATSDFSAGVVETQYF	TGTGCCACCAGTGATTTTTCAGCGGGAGTAGTAGAGACCCAGTACTTC
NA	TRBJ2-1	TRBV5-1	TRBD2	CASSFGGAGGPREQFF	TGCGCCAGCAGCTTTGGAGGAGCGGGAGGGCCCAGGGAGCAGTTCTTC
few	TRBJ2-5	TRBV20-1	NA	CSARVRRFQETQYF	TGCAGTGCTAGAGTCCGACGGTTCCAAGAGACCCAGTACTTC
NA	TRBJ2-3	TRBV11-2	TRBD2	CASSPPGGGTDTQYF	TGTGCCAGCAGCCCTCCCGGGGGGGGCACAGATACGCAGTATTTT
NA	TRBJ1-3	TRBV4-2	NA	CASSQDGQIRGNTIYF	TGTGCCAGCAGCCAGGACGGACAGATTAGAGGAAACACCATATATTTT
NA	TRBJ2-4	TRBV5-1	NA	CASSLATRIAKNIQYF	TGCGCCAGCAGCTTGGCCACGAGGATCGCCAAAAACATTCAGTACTTC
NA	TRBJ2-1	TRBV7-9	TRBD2	CASSLPLAGVGNEQFF	TGTGCCAGCAGCTTACCTCTAGCGGGAGTTGGGAATGAGCAGTTCTTC
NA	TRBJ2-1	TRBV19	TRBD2	CASRVGSGGANEQFF	TGTGCCAGTAGAGTAGGAAGCGGGGGGGCGAATGAGCAGTTCTTC
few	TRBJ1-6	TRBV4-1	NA	CASSQEVGRLYLLHF	TGCGCCAGCAGCCAAGAGGTGGGGCGGCTTTATCTCCTCCACTTT
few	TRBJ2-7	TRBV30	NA	CAHGQVVGQQYF	TGTGCCCACGGCCAGGTTGTGGGCCAGCAGTACTTC
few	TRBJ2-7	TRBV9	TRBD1	CASSGRDSSYEQYF	TGTGCCAGCAGCGGCCGGGACAGCTCCTACGAGCAGTACTTC
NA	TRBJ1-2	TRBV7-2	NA	CASSSTYGRYGYTF	TGTGCCAGCAGCTCAACCTACGGGAGGTATGGCTACACCTTC
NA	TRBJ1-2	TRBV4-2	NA	CASSQDFGGNYGYTF	TGTGCCAGCAGCCAAGATTTCGGAGGGAACTATGGCTACACCTTC
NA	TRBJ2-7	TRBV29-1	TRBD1	CSVGQGNYEQYF	TGCAGCGTGGGACAGGGGAACTACGAGCAGTACTTC
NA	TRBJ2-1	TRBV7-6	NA	CASSLGVVQGQFF	TGTGCCAGCAGCTTAGGGGTAGTACAAGGGCAGTTCTTC
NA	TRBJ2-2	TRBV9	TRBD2	CASSVGGLAYTGELFF	TGTGCCAGCAGCGTAGGGGGACTAGCGTACACCGGGGAGCTGTTTTTT
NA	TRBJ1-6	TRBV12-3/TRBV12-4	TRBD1	CASSLTRTGRNSPLHF	TGTGCCAGCAGCCTGACAAGGACAGGGAGAAATTCACCCCTCCACTTT
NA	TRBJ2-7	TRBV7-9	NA	CASSPQTVTYEQYF	TGTGCCAGCAGCCCTCAGACGGTGACCTACGAGCAGTACTTC
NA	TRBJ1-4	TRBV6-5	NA	CASSGEDSKNEKLFF	TGTGCCAGCAGTGGTGAGGACAGCAAGAATGAAAAACTGTTTTTT
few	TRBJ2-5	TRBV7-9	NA	CASSKGGLGETQYF	TGTGCCAGCAGCAAGGGGGGGCTCGGAGAGACCCAGTACTTC
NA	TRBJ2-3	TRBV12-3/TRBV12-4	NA	CASTPSSSFGTDTQYF	TGTGCCAGCACCCCATCGAGCTCGTTTGGGACAGATACGCAGTATTTT
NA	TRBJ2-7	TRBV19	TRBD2	CASSPGTSNEQYF	TGTGCCAGTAGTCCCGGGACTAGCAACGAGCAGTACTTC
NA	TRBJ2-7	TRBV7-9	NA	CASSHWDTTYEQYF	TGTGCCAGCAGCCACTGGGACACCACCTACGAGCAGTACTTC
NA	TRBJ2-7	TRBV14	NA	CASSPGYAEQYF	TGTGCCAGCAGCCCTGGTTATGCCGAGCAGTACTTC
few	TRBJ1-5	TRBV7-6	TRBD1	CASSSGQGYQPQHF	TGTGCCAGCAGCTCGGGACAGGGGTATCAGCCCCAGCATTTT
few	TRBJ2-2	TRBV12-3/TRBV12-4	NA	CASSPRQAFTGELFF	TGTGCCAGCAGTCCCAGACAGGCCTTCACCGGGGAGCTGTTTTTT
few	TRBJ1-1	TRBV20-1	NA	CSASRRPNTEAFF	TGCAGTGCTAGTAGGCGCCCGAACACTGAAGCTTTCTTT
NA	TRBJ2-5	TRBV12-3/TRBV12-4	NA	CASILLGGGETQYF	TGTGCCAGCATCCTATTAGGGGGGGGGGAGACCCAGTACTTC